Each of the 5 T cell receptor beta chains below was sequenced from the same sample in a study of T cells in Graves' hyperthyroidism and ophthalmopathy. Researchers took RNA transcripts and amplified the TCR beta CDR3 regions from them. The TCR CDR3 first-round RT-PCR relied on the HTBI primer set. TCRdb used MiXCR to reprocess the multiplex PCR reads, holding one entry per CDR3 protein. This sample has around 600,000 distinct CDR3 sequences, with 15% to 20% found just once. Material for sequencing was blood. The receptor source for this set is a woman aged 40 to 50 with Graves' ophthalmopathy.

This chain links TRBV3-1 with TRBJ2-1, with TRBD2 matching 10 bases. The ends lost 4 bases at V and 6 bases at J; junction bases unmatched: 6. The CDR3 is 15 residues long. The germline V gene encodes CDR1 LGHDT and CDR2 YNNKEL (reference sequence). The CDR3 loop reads CASSLLSGGTNEQFF. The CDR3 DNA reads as TGTGCCAGCAGCCTCCTTAGCGGGGGGACCAATGAGCAGTTCTTC.

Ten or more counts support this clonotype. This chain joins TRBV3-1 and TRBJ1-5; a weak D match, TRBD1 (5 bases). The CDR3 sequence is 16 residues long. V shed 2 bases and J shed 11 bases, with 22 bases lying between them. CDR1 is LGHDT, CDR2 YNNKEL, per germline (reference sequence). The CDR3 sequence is CASSQNYGTDPGAQHF. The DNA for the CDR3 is TGTGCCAGCAGCCAAAACTACGGGACGGACCCCGGGGCCCAGCATTTT.

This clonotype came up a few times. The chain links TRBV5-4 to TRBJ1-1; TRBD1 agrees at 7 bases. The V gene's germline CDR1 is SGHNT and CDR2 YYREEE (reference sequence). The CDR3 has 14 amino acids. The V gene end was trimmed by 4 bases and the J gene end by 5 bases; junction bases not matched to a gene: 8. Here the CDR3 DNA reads TGTGCCAGCAGCCCGACAGGGCACGGTACTGAAGCTTTCTTT. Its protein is CASSPTGHGTEAFF.

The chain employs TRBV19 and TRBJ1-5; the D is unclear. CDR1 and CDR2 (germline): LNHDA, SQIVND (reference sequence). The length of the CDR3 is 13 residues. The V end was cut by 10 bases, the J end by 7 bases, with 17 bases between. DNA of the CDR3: TGTGCCACCTCCCCGTTCGGGGAACAGCCCCAGCATTTT. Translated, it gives CATSPFGEQPQHF. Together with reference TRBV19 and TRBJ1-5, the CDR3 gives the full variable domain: DGGITQSPKYLFRKEGQNVTLSCEQNLNHDAMYWYRQDPGQGLRLIYYSQIVNDFQKGDIAEGYSVSREKKESFPLTVTSAQKNPTAFYLCATSPFGEQPQHFGDGTRLSIL.

CDR3 in DNA: TGCAGCGCCCTCACCGGGACAACTCAGCAGTATTTT. It codes for CSALTGTTQQYF. V gene TRBV29-1 combines with J gene TRBJ2-3; a possible D gene is TRBD1 (6 bases). V was pared by 7 bases and J by 11 bases, with 19 bases between. The CDR3 spans 12 residues. The germline V gene encodes CDR1 SQVTM and CDR2 ANQGSEA.